The T cell receptor (beta chain) described here comes from a study of blood T cell repertoires in COVID-19. Across the study: PBMCs, B-cell-depleted T cells, or T cells provided the cDNA or gDNA that made up the material.

The protocol was immunoSEQ multiplex PCR, while the TCRdb copy is restricted to in-frame clones and leaves out a portion. The table has fewer than 200,000 clones, approximately 78% seen once; the top ten hold 17%. Membership in each cohort depended on participant-reported clinical history. This receptor was obtained from a woman between 45 and 65 years old who had recovered from COVID-19. The sequencing sample was made of PBMCs or T cells enriched from blood (not recorded which).

CDR3 in DNA: TGTGCCAGCAGTTTAGGGGCCAGGGAGCAGTTCTTC. This sequence encodes CASSLGAREQFF. The rearrangement uses TRBV12-3 or TRBV12-4 and TRBJ2-1; no clear D gene. The CDR3 extends over 12 amino acids. V lost 1 base and J lost 10, with 8 bases in between.